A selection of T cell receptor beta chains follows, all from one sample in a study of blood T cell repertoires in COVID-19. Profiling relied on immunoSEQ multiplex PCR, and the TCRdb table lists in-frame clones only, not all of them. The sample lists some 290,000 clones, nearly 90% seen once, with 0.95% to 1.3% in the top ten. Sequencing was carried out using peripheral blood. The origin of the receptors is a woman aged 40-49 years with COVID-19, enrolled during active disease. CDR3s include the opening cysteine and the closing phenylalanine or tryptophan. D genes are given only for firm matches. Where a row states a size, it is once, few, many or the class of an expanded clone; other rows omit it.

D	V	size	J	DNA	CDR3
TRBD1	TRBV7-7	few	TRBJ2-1	TGTGCTAGCAGCTTAGGTGGGACAGGGGGGAATGAGCAGTTCTTC	CASSLGGTGGNEQFF
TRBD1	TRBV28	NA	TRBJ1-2	TGTGCCAGCAGTCGGACAGGGAGGTCGTATGGCTACACCTTC	CASSRTGRSYGYTF
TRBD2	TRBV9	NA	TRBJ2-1	TGTGCCAGCAGCGAACTAGCGGGGGGGAATGAGCAGTTCTTC	CASSELAGGNEQFF
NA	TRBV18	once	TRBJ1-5	TGTGCCAGCTCACCGGGACACATTAGCAATCAGCCCCAGCATTTT	CASSPGHISNQPQHF
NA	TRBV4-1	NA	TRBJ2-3	TGCGCCAGCAGCCAAGATTTAGGCGGGGATGGTGGCACAGATACGCAGTATTTT	CASSQDLGGDGGTDTQYF
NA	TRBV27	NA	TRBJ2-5	TGTGCCAGCAGTTATCGAGCGCAAGAGACCCAGTACTTC	CASSYRAQETQYF
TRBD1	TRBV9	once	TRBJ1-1	TGTGCCAGCAGCGTAGCTACAGGGGTGGCGACTGAAGCTTTCTTT	CASSVATGVATEAFF
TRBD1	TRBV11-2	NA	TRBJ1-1	TGTGCCAGCAGCTTAGACCTCAGGGGGCTCACCCCTGAAGCTTTCTTT	CASSLDLRGLTPEAFF
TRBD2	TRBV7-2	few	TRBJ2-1	TGTGCCAGCAGCTTAGGTGCTAGCGGGGACCTGTATGAGCAGTTCTTC	CASSLGASGDLYEQFF
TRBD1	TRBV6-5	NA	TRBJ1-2	TGTGCCAGCAGTTACCAGGGGGCTGACTATGGCTACACCTTC	CASSYQGADYGYTF
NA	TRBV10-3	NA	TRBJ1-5	TGTGCCATCAGTGAGTCACCGTACAGGCACCCCAATCAGCCCCAGCATTTT	CAISESPYRHPNQPQHF
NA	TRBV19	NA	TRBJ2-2	TGTGCCACCCGAAGTGTAGCCGGGGAGCTGTTTTTT	CATRSVAGELFF
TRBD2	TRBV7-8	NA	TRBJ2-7	TGTGCCAGCAGCTTGGGGACTAGCACCGACGAGCAGTACTTC	CASSLGTSTDEQYF
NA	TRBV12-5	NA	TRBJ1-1	TGTGCTAGTGCCCTGGGCCCGAACACTGAAGCTTTCTTT	CASALGPNTEAFF
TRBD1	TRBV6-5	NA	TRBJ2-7	TGTGCTACTAGGGACAGTAGCTCCTACGAGCAGTACTTC	CATRDSSSYEQYF
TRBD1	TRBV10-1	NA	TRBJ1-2	TGCGCCAGCAATAAGAGACAGGGGGCGCAGGGGTATGGCTACACCTTC	CASNKRQGAQGYGYTF
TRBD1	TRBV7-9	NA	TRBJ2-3	TGTGCCAGCAGCCCTATTGGACAGGGGATGGATACGCAGTATTTT	CASSPIGQGMDTQYF
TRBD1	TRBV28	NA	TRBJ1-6	TGTGCCAGCAGGTCGACAGGGAACAATTCACCCCTCCACTTT	CASRSTGNNSPLHF
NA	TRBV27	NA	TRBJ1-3	TGTGCCAGCAGATCCCAGGGGCTCCGAAACACCATATATTTT	CASRSQGLRNTIYF
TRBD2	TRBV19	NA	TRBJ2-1	TGTGCCAGTAGTGCGGGAGGGGGGCCCAATGAGCAGTTCTTC	CASSAGGGPNEQFF
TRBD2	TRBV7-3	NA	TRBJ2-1	TGTGCCAGCAGCTTATTGGGCGGGAGGCACGGGAATGAGCAGTTCTTC	CASSLLGGRHGNEQFF
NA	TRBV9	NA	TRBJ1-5	TGTGCCAGCAGCGTAAATACAGGGATGGGGCCCCAGCATTTT	CASSVNTGMGPQHF
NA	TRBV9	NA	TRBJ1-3	TGTGCCAGCAGCGTAGGCGGGGGGGGCTCTGGAAACACCATATATTTT	CASSVGGGGSGNTIYF
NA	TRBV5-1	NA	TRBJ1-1	TGCGCCAGCAGCTCCCAGCGCACAGGGCAAACTGAAGCTTTCTTT	CASSSQRTGQTEAFF
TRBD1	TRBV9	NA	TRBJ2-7	TGTGCCAGCAGCGTAGATGAGGGACAGGGGTTCGACGAGCAGTACTTC	CASSVDEGQGFDEQYF
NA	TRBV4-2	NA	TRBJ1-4	TGTGCCAGCAGCCAAGAGATACTCGAGGCATGGGAAAAACTGTTTTTT	CASSQEILEAWEKLFF
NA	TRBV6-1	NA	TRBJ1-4	TGTGCCAGCAGTGAAGGATTGGTCACAGGAAAACTGTTTTTT	CASSEGLVTGKLFF
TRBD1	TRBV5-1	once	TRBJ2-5	TGCGCCAGCAGCCCGGACAGGGTGGAAGAGACCCAGTACTTC	CASSPDRVEETQYF
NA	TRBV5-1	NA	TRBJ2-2	TGCGCCAGCAGGCGGGAAGGAACCACCGGGGAGCTGTTTTTT	CASRREGTTGELFF
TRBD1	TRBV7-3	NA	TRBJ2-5	TGTGCCAGCAGCTTAACCGGGACAGTGGCGGAGACCCAGTACTTC	CASSLTGTVAETQYF
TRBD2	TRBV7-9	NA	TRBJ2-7	TGTGCCAGCAGCTTCCCCGGGAGCGGGACCTCCTACGAGCAGTACTTC	CASSFPGSGTSYEQYF
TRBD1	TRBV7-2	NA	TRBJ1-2	TGTGCCAGCAGCGGGACAGGGGGAAATGGCTACACCTTC	CASSGTGGNGYTF
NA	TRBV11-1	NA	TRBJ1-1	TGTGCCAGCAGCTCAAACGGGGGACTGGCTGAAGCTTTCTTT	CASSSNGGLAEAFF
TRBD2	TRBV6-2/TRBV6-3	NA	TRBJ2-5	TGTGCCAGCAGTTATTCCGGCGGGAGGGGTCAAGAGACCCAGTACTTC	CASSYSGGRGQETQYF
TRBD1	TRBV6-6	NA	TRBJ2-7	TGTGCCAGCAGTTACAAAGGACAGGGATTATCCGAGCAGTACTTC	CASSYKGQGLSEQYF
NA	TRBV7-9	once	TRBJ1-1	TGTGCCAGCAGCTTAGCGCCAGACATGAACACTGAAGCTTTCTTT	CASSLAPDMNTEAFF
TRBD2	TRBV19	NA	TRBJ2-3	TGTGCCAGTAGTCCCCGCGTAGCGGGGGAGATGGATACGCAGTATTTT	CASSPRVAGEMDTQYF
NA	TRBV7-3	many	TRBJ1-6	TGTGCCAGCAGCTTACGACAGGATAATTCACCCCTCCACTTT	CASSLRQDNSPLHF
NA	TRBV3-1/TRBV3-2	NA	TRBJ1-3	TGTGCCAGCAGCCAAGATCGACAGCCATTTGGAAACACCATATATTTT	CASSQDRQPFGNTIYF
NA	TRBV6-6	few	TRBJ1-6	TGTGCCAGCACCGAGGGGGTTTCACCCCTCCACTTT	CASTEGVSPLHF
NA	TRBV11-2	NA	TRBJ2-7	TGTGCCAGCAGCTTAGAGAGGACAGCCCTTTACGAGCAGTACTTC	CASSLERTALYEQYF
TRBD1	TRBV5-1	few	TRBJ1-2	TGCGCCAGCAGCTTGGCAACGGGACAGACCTATGGCTACACCTTC	CASSLATGQTYGYTF
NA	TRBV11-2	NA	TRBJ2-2	TGTGCCAGCAGCTTATGGCCCACCGGGGAGCTGTTTTTT	CASSLWPTGELFF
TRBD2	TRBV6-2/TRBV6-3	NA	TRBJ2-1	TGTGCCAGCAGTTACGGAGCCGGGACTAGCGGGCAACTTCGGGACAATGAGCAGTTCTTC	CASSYGAGTSGQLRDNEQFF